The 12 T cell receptor beta chains below were found in one sample sequenced in a study of neurological immune-mediated disorders. TCRdb used MiXCR to reprocess the 5' RACE reads, holding one entry per CDR3 protein. The sample consists of tens of thousands of distinct CDR3 sequences, 10% of them appearing once. Specimen: PBMCs. The receptors stem from a woman aged 55-69 years with HTLV-1-associated myelopathy (HAM/TSP).

There are many counts of this clonotype. The chain has TRBV5-6 and TRBJ1-2, with D perhaps matching TRBD1 (5 bases). The germline gives CDR1 SGHDT, CDR2 YYEEEE. V was trimmed by 2 bases and J by 1 base, leaving 12 bases between them. CDR3 length: 15 amino acids. The CDR3 nucleotides read TGTGCCAGCAGCTTCCGAGACAGAGTTAACTATGGCTACACCTTC. Translating it yields CASSFRDRVNYGYTF.

This clonotype showed up many times. This sequence joins TRBV29-1 and TRBJ1-2; 8 bases are a match to TRBD1. Looked up from germline, CDR1 is SQVTM and CDR2 is ANQGSEA. This CDR3 is built from 13 residues. The trim removed 3 bases at V and 4 bases at J, leaving 4 bases unmatched. The CDR3 reads CSVDRTGFYGYTF. CDR3 DNA sequence: TGCAGCGTTGACAGGACAGGGTTCTATGGCTACACCTTC.

This clonotype occurred many times. The chain links TRBV7-9 to TRBJ2-4, with D possibly TRBD2 on 6 matching bases. The germline V and J ends were trimmed by 1 base and 15 bases, with 16 bases remaining between them. In germline, CDR1 is SEHNR, CDR2 FQNEAQ (reference sequence). This CDR3 is 13 amino acids long. The CDR3 DNA sequence: TGTGCCAGCAGCTTAGAAACTGTTGGGGGGTGGTACTTC. Its translation: CASSLETVGGWYF.

This clonotype was seen at least ten times. The chain couples TRBV2 to TRBJ2-3; D possibly matches TRBD1 or TRBD2 (5 bases each). V lost 5 bases and J 2 bases, leaving 14 bases between the germline ends. Germline V lookup: CDR1 SNHLY, CDR2 FYNNEI. CDR3 size: 15 residues. CDR3 protein: CASSREGDPTDTQYF. CDR3 coding DNA: TGTGCCAGCAGTAGAGAAGGGGACCCCACAGATACGCAGTATTTT.

By share of the sample, this clonotype is medium-sized. The chain couples TRBV20-1 to TRBJ2-1; 7 nucleotides align to TRBD2. V was clipped by 3 bases and J by 7 bases; unmatched bases: 12. This CDR3 contains 15 residues. Germline V gives CDR1 DFQATT, CDR2 SNEGSKA (reference sequence). As DNA, the CDR3 is TGCAGTGCTAGTTCCGGACTAGTGCTTACAAATGAGCAGTTCTTC. Residues: CSASSGLVLTNEQFF.

This clonotype was observed many times. The chain couples TRBV29-1 to TRBJ2-5, with 9 bases aligning to TRBD1. Unmatched junction bases numbered 7, after V lost 6 bases and J lost 5 bases. The CDR3 has 13 residues. Germline V CDR1 and CDR2: SQVTM, ANQGSEA. CDR3 protein: CSVTTGGSETQYF. Written as DNA, the CDR3 is TGCAGCGTGACCACAGGGGGCTCGGAGACCCAGTACTTC.

This clonotype was counted at least ten times. V is TRBV5-1 and J is TRBJ1-2; D might be TRBD1 (6 bases). V lost 0 bases to trimming and J lost 8 bases, with 17 bases between them. This CDR3 has 15 residues. CDR1 SGHRS and CDR2 YFSETQ come from the germline V gene. The CDR3 loop is CASSLDPQGIEGYTF. In DNA, the CDR3 is TGCGCCAGCAGCTTGGACCCACAGGGAATTGAAGGCTACACCTTC.

This clonotype was detected many times. The chain's CDR3 is CSASWYRSYNEQFF. CDR3 DNA sequence: TGCAGTGCTAGTTGGTACCGCTCCTACAATGAGCAGTTCTTC. The chain couples TRBV20-1 to TRBJ2-1; no clear D gene. The V gene lost 3 bases and the J gene lost 0 bases, with 9 bases spanning the gap. CDR1 and CDR2 from the germline V gene are DFQATT and SNEGSKA (reference sequence). This CDR3 region has 14 residues.

This clonotype was seen many times. This chain uses TRBV20-1 with TRBJ2-5; tentatively, D is TRBD1 or TRBD2 (5 bases each). CDR3 length equals 13 residues. Trimming left V 4 bases short and J 4 bases short, with 13 bases between. Germline V gene lookup returns CDR1 DFQATT and CDR2 SNEGSKA (reference sequence). The CDR3 coding sequence is TGCAGTGCTAAGCACGGGGCCCCAGAGACCCAGTACTTC. Amino acid sequence: CSAKHGAPETQYF.

Of note for this clonotype: No DNA is shown, since the ends of the CDR3 on it are uncertain; the CDR3 is the one TCRdb lists. This chain connects TRBV7-9 to TRBJ1-2; the table's D call TRBD1 went unverified against the DNA. Germline CDR1 and CDR2: SEHNR and FQNEAQ (reference sequence). The CDR3 sequence runs 18 residues, both termini included. The CDR3 loop is CASSFYICSAQSGYGYTF.

With respect to this clonotype: One end of the junction is discordant with germline, which a read error may explain. J is TRBJ2-1 and V is TRBV2; 10 nucleotides align to TRBD2. The CDR3 extends over 19 amino acids. Germline-derived CDR1 and CDR2 are SNHLY and FYNNEI. The CDR3 loop is CASSAAGLARVRAYNEQFF. The CDR3 DNA is TGTGCCAGCAGTGCGGCGGGACTAGCGAGGGTTCGGGCGTACAATGAGCAGTTCTTT.

The sample holds many counts of this clonotype. V gene TRBV6-6 combines with J gene TRBJ1-3; D not resolved. CDR3 size: 14 residues. The V end was cut by 6 bases, the J end by 4 bases, with 13 bases between. CDR1 MNHNY and CDR2 SVGAGI come from the germline V gene (reference sequence). For the CDR3, the DNA is TGTGCCAGCAGACCACGGGTTGGAGGAAACACCATATATTTT. Its protein product is CASRPRVGGNTIYF.